These 27 T cell receptor beta chains came from one sample sequenced in a study of early T cells in non-severe SARS-CoV-2 infection. MiXCR was run by TCRdb on the 5' RACE reads, yielding one entry per CDR3 protein. The data contain fewer than 60,000 distinct CDR3 sequences, 4% to 5% of them seen just once; the ten biggest clones take up roughly 6%. The sample was whole blood. The receptor source for this set is an adult who was a healthcare worker with PCR-confirmed SARS-CoV-2 infection or an uninfected control (not recorded which).

This clonotype came up many times. The chain recombines TRBV5-4 with TRBJ1-1; 7 bases line up with TRBD1. Per germline, CDR1 SGHNT and CDR2 YYREEE (reference sequence). V trimming: 0 bases; J trimming: 8 bases; junction bases outside the gene matches: 4. The CDR3 has 13 amino acids. The CDR3 sequence is CASSLDPGGEAFF. In DNA form, the CDR3 reads TGTGCCAGCAGCTTGGATCCAGGGGGGGAAGCTTTCTTT.

The chain couples TRBV11-2 to TRBJ2-5; D is uncertain. This CDR3 is 12 amino acids long. Germline V gives CDR1 SGHAT, CDR2 FQNNGV. The V end lost 8 bases, the J end lost 0 bases, and 7 bases lay between the germline ends. Here the CDR3 DNA reads TGTGCCAGCTCGAGGAACCAAGAGACCCAGTACTTC. Protein sequence: CASSRNQETQYF.

This clonotype has ten or more counts. The chain links TRBV2 to TRBJ1-5; D ambiguous. Germline V gene sequence: CDR1 SNHLY, CDR2 FYNNEI. Trimming pared 3 bases from V and 3 bases from J, leaving 15 bases between. The CDR3 consists of 16 residues. As DNA, the CDR3 is TGTGCCAGCAGTGATTTTACGGCAAGACCCAATCAGCCCCAGCATTTT. This translates into CASSDFTARPNQPQHF.

This clonotype appeared a few times. This chain uses TRBV7-6 with TRBJ2-1, with D maybe TRBD2 (6 bases). The CDR3 has 15 amino acids. CDR1 SGHVS and CDR2 FNYEAQ come from the germline V gene. V lost 0 bases to trimming and J lost 5 bases, with 11 bases between them. CDR3 sequence: CASSLASGPNNEQFF. CDR3 sequence (DNA): TGTGCCAGCAGCTTAGCCAGCGGGCCAAACAATGAGCAGTTCTTC.

This clonotype has ten or more counts. The rearrangement joins TRBV7-2 to TRBJ2-5, with D hard to call. Trimming took off 0 bases at V and 4 bases at J, with 3 bases between the two ends. The CDR3 sequence is 12 residues long. Germline CDR1 reads SGHTA; CDR2 reads FQGNSA. CDR3 residues: CASSLAGETQYF. The CDR3 nucleotides read TGTGCCAGCAGCTTAGCGGGAGAGACCCAGTACTTC.

This clonotype showed up just a few times. The chain links TRBV2 to TRBJ2-3; 7 bases map to TRBD2. Losses at the gene ends were 5 bases for V and 1 base for J; bases not matched to a gene: 6. CDR3 length: 15 amino acids. Germline V gives CDR1 SNHLY, CDR2 FYNNEI. The CDR3 DNA follows: TGTGCCAGCAGTCGACTAGCCGTGGGCACAGATACGCAGTATTTT. This translates into CASSRLAVGTDTQYF.

The chain couples TRBV7-3 to TRBJ2-2; no reliable D call. Trimming stripped 6 bases from V and 0 bases from J, with 8 bases between. There are 14 residues in the CDR3. Germline CDR1 reads SGHTA; CDR2 reads FQGTGA. The CDR3 sequence is CASSQMANTGELFF. CDR3 sequence (DNA): TGTGCCAGCAGTCAAATGGCGAACACCGGGGAGCTGTTTTTT.

This clonotype was counted once. The chain combines TRBV24-1 with TRBJ2-3; no clear D gene. The CDR3 runs 13 residues. Germline assignment: CDR1 KGHDR and CDR2 SFDVKD. V lost 7 bases to trimming and J lost 3 bases, with 10 bases between them. The CDR3 DNA follows: TGTGCCACCAGCCTAATGGGGACAGATACGCAGTATTTT. This gives the protein CATSLMGTDTQYF.

In its sample, this clonotype was seen many times. The genes are TRBV20-1 and TRBJ1-1; perhaps TRBD1 as D (5 bases). The germline CDR1 and CDR2 sequences are DFQATT and SNEGSKA (reference sequence). The CDR3 totals 13 residues. V was shortened by 3 bases and J by 1 base, with 9 bases between the two germline ends. The CDR3 is CSASRGSNTEAFF. The CDR3 nucleotides read TGCAGTGCTAGTCGGGGGTCGAACACTGAAGCTTTCTTT.

In its sample, this clonotype was seen many times. The CDR3 DNA reads TGTGCCAGTACTACAGGGATTGAAAAACTGTTTTTT. Translation: CASTTGIEKLFF. This sequence joins TRBV19 and TRBJ1-4; maybe TRBD1 (6 bases). Per the germline V gene, CDR1 is LNHDA and CDR2 is SQIVND (reference sequence). This CDR3 contains 12 residues. V lost 7 bases and J 7 bases, leaving 10 bases between the germline ends.

This clonotype was counted ten times or more. The rearrangement uses TRBV9 and TRBJ2-5, with D unresolved. The CDR3 is 14 residues long. Germline V gene sequence: CDR1 SGDLS, CDR2 YYNGEE. Trimming cost V 0 bases and J 5 bases, with 11 bases left between them. The CDR3 reads CASSVDSASETQYF. The DNA of the CDR3 is TGTGCCAGCAGCGTAGACTCGGCAAGCGAGACCCAGTACTTC.

This clonotype was seen many times. The chain has TRBV20-1 and TRBJ2-3; TRBD2 agrees at 8 bases. The CDR3 loop spans 15 amino acids. V shed 3 bases, J shed 4 bases, and the junction held 9 bases outside the gene matches. Germline lookup yields CDR1 DFQATT and CDR2 SNEGSKA (reference sequence). As DNA, the CDR3 is TGCAGTGCTAGTTGGGGTAGCGGGACGCCAGATACGCAGTATTTT. This encodes CSASWGSGTPDTQYF.

This clonotype was counted a few times. DNA of the CDR3: TGTGCCAGCAGCTTAATGGCGGGAGGGCAAGAGACCCAGTACTTC. Protein: CASSLMAGGQETQYF. The V gene is TRBV7-3, the J gene TRBJ2-5; 9 positions match TRBD2. V was clipped by 1 base and J by 2 bases; unmatched bases: 2. In germline, CDR1 is SGHTA, CDR2 FQGTGA. The CDR3 consists of 15 residues.

There are many counts of this clonotype. The CDR3 DNA is TGTGCCAGCAGCCAACCTCTCCGCGAGCAGTACTTC. Translation: CASSQPLREQYF. This chain connects TRBV14 to TRBJ2-7, with D unclear. In germline, CDR1 is SGHDN, CDR2 FVKESK. With 2 bases removed from V and 6 bases from J, the gap between germline ends came to 8 bases. CDR3 size: 12 residues.

This clonotype was picked up many times. The chain uses TRBV3-1 and TRBJ2-1, with D possibly matching TRBD1 (6 bases). Germline V gene sequence: CDR1 LGHDT, CDR2 YNNKEL (reference sequence). The CDR3 length is 16 residues. Trimming left V 5 bases short and J 0 bases short, with 14 bases between. This CDR3 reads CASSEYRVSSYNEQFF. CDR3 DNA: TGTGCCAGCAGCGAATACAGGGTTAGCTCCTACAATGAGCAGTTCTTC.

In its sample, this clonotype was seen many times. The chain couples TRBV29-1 to TRBJ2-3; no reliable D call. CDR1 is SQVTM, CDR2 ANQGSEA, per germline. V lost 5 bases, J lost 0 bases, and 6 bases lay in between. The CDR3 consists of 12 residues. The CDR3 sequence is CSVRRSTDTQYF. The CDR3 DNA reads TGCAGCGTTCGACGGAGCACAGATACGCAGTATTTT.

This clonotype was recorded at least ten times. J is TRBJ2-1 and V is TRBV29-1, with a tentative D call TRBD2 (6 bases). V lost 7 bases, J lost 6 bases, and 19 bases lay in between. Germline V gene data show CDR1 as SQVTM and CDR2 as ANQGSEA. CDR3 length: 14 residues. CDR3 in amino acids: CSADPGTLFNEQFF. CDR3 nucleotide sequence: TGCAGCGCCGACCCTGGGACTCTTTTCAATGAGCAGTTCTTC.

This clonotype was counted at least ten times. The rearrangement joins TRBV29-1 to TRBJ2-1, with TRBD1 matching 10 bases. J gave up 5 bases and V 4 bases, and 5 bases lay outside the gene matches. The length of the CDR3 is 14 residues. CDR1 SQVTM and CDR2 ANQGSEA come from the germline V gene. CDR3 bases: TGCAGCGTTGTCTTTGGGACAGGGGACAATGAGCAGTTCTTC. Its translation: CSVVFGTGDNEQFF.

This clonotype came up many times. V is TRBV6-6 and J is TRBJ1-5, with 10 bases matching TRBD1. CDR3 size: 14 residues. In germline, CDR1 is MNHNY, CDR2 SVGAGI (reference sequence). The trim removed 5 bases at V and 11 bases at J, leaving 9 bases unmatched. CDR3 nucleotides: TGTGCCAGCAGTCCCGGGACAGGGGAAAGGGCCCAGCATTTT. Translation: CASSPGTGERAQHF.

V and J are TRBV21-1 and TRBJ1-5; the DNA was not used to check the table's D call, TRBD1. TRBV21-1 is designated a pseudogene. This CDR3 has 14 residues. Written as DNA, the CDR3 is TGTGCCAGCACCACAGGGGCTAGCAATCAGCCCCAGCATTTT. It yields the protein CASTTGASNQPQHF.

This clonotype showed up many times. This chain links TRBV3-1 with TRBJ2-3; possibly TRBD1 or TRBD2 for D (6 bases each). The CDR3 totals 17 residues. CDR1 and CDR2 (germline): LGHDT, YNNKEL (reference sequence). Deletions cut 1 base from V and 2 bases from J, with 16 bases between. The CDR3 region has the DNA TGTGCCAGCAGCCAAGTTGTAGGTCGGGGGCTCACAGATACGCAGTATTTT. Protein sequence: CASSQVVGRGLTDTQYF.

Ten or more counts support this clonotype. This chain joins TRBV5-4 and TRBJ2-3, with 8 bases aligning to TRBD1. Germline CDR1 reads SGHNT; CDR2 reads YYREEE (reference sequence). This CDR3 has 14 residues. V was clipped by 0 bases and J by 5 bases; unmatched bases: 2. In DNA, the CDR3 is TGTGCCAGCAGCTTGGAAGGGACAGGAGATACGCAGTATTTT. It translates to CASSLEGTGDTQYF.

This clonotype has a count of ten or more. V is TRBV12-3 or TRBV12-4 and J is TRBJ1-2; 8 positions match TRBD1. The CDR3 is made up of 17 amino acids. V trimming: 6 bases; J trimming: 0 bases; junction bases outside the gene matches: 12. The CDR3 DNA reads as TGTGCCAGCAGGCAAACCGGGACAGGACCCGCTAACTATGGCTACACCTTC. As protein: CASRQTGTGPANYGYTF.

The table lists this clonotype with a few counts. The rearrangement links TRBV29-1 to TRBJ2-3; 9 bases are a match to TRBD1. With V trimmed by 6 bases and J by 4 bases, 14 bases remained unmatched. The CDR3 runs to 16 residues. Germline assignment: CDR1 SQVTM and CDR2 ANQGSEA. CDR3 sequence: CSVRLGAGTGSDTQYF. The CDR3 bases are TGCAGCGTGAGATTAGGTGCCGGGACAGGGTCAGATACGCAGTATTTT.

This clonotype was counted ten times or more. The V call is TRBV7-2, the J call TRBJ2-1; a possible D gene is TRBD2 (6 bases). Trimming removed 1 base at V and 2 bases at J, with 15 bases between. The germline gives CDR1 SGHTA, CDR2 FQGNSA. The CDR3 loop spans 17 amino acids. The chain's CDR3 is CASSLVPGDGTYNEQFF. Here the CDR3 DNA reads TGTGCCAGCAGCTTAGTGCCGGGAGATGGAACCTACAATGAGCAGTTCTTC.

The table lists this clonotype with many counts. The V and J genes are TRBV29-1 and TRBJ1-2; TRBD1 might be the D (6 bases). The V gene's germline CDR1 is SQVTM and CDR2 ANQGSEA. This CDR3 comprises 12 residues. V lost 5 bases and J lost 8, with 15 bases in between. In DNA, the CDR3 is TGCAGCGTTTATTCAGGGGCGGGAGGCTACACCTTC. The encoded protein is CSVYSGAGGYTF.

This clonotype was seen ten or more times. The rearrangement uses TRBV5-1 and TRBJ2-1; maybe TRBD2 (5 bases). The CDR3 has 15 residues. Germline values: CDR1 SGHRS, CDR2 YFSETQ. V gave up 4 bases and J gave up 4 bases, with 15 bases separating them. CDR3 protein: CASSPPSGEYNEQFF. DNA for the CDR3: TGCGCCAGCAGCCCCCCGAGTGGGGAGTACAATGAGCAGTTCTTC.